This T cell receptor (beta chain) was documented in a study of control samples from healthy donors and cancer patients. CDR1 and CDR2 (germline): WNHNN, SYGVQD (reference sequence). The junction had 6 bases not matched to a gene; V was cut back by 0 bases and J by 7 bases. There are 14 residues in the CDR3. This clone was detected once. TCRdb keeps only in-frame clones here, not all; method: immunoSEQ multiplex PCR. The sample has under 450,000 clones; about nine tenths are singletons. The chain has TRBV10-1 and TRBJ2-7; 7 bases fit TRBD2. The sequence was obtained from a man between 40 and 49 years old with head and neck cancer. The sequencing input was PBMCs. The CDR3 sequence is CASSESGGSEEQYF. CDR3 in DNA: TGCGCCAGCAGTGAGTCGGGGGGGTCTGAGGAGCAGTACTTC.